This TCR beta chain was sequenced during a study of blood T cell repertoires in COVID-19. Study at large: Italy, Spain and the United States were the sources of the convalescent and acute COVID-19 samples.

The method was immunoSEQ multiplex PCR; TCRdb's version includes in-frame clones alone and lacks a portion of them. The sample consists of 250,000 or so clones, about 85% of them appearing once. This TCR derives from a man between 18 and 35 years old with active or convalescent COVID-19. The sample comprised peripheral blood.

In DNA form, the CDR3 reads TGTGCCACCAGTGATAGTGGCCAGGGCAATACCGAGCAGTACTTC. Translated, it gives CATSDSGQGNTEQYF. This rearrangement joins TRBV24-1 to TRBJ2-7; D may be TRBD1 (5 bases). Trimming removed 3 bases at V and 6 bases at J, with 17 bases between. Germline V CDR1 and CDR2: KGHDR, SFDVKD. The CDR3 contains 15 residues.